A single sample gave rise to the 14 T cell receptor beta chains below, sequenced in a study of blood T cell repertoires in COVID-19. The method was immunoSEQ multiplex PCR; TCRdb's version includes in-frame clones alone and lacks a portion of them. The repertoire holds roughly 260,000 clones, with 70% to 90% as singletons. The specimen was peripheral blood. The receptors here all came from a woman aged 40 to 49 who had recovered from COVID-19.

The genes are TRBV19 and TRBJ1-2; 10 bases match TRBD1. Germline V gene sequence: CDR1 LNHDA, CDR2 SQIVND (reference sequence). The CDR3 extends over 16 amino acids. V shed 3 bases and J 5 bases; nucleotides not matched to a gene: 9. CDR3 DNA: TGTGCCAGTAGTATGCGGCTAGACAGGGGGCTATATGGCTACACCTTC. It yields the protein CASSMRLDRGLYGYTF.

V gene TRBV18 combines with J gene TRBJ1-2, with 11 bases aligning to TRBD1. CDR1 is KGHSH and CDR2 is LQKENI in the germline V gene. After removal of 6 bases from V and 3 bases from J, the junction contained 15 bases not matched to a gene. The CDR3 sequence is 18 residues long. The CDR3 region is CASSQELGQGADHYGYTF. The CDR3 DNA sequence: TGTGCCAGCTCCCAGGAACTCGGACAGGGGGCCGATCACTATGGCTACACCTTC.

The chain is built from TRBV19 and TRBJ2-7; 7 bases fit TRBD1. The germline V gene encodes CDR1 LNHDA and CDR2 SQIVND (reference sequence). CDR3 length equals 13 residues. V dropped 7 bases and J dropped 1; count of bases not matched to a gene: 4. For the CDR3, the DNA is TGTGCCAGTAAAATGACAGGGTCCTACGAGCAGTACTTC. This sequence encodes CASKMTGSYEQYF.

This clone was recorded once. The V gene is TRBV5-4, the J gene TRBJ2-7; 10 bases are a match to TRBD1. Losses at the gene ends were 4 bases for V and 2 bases for J; bases not matched to a gene: 6. Germline values: CDR1 SGHNT, CDR2 YYREEE (reference sequence). There are 15 residues in the CDR3. Here the CDR3 DNA reads TGTGCCAGCAGCCCTTTGACAGGGGGCACCTACGAGCAGTACTTC. This gives the protein CASSPLTGGTYEQYF.

This rearrangement joins TRBV4-3 to TRBJ2-3, with a possible D match to TRBD1 (5 bases). From germline, CDR1 is LGHNA and CDR2 YSLEER. There are 16 residues in the CDR3. With 0 bases removed from V and 4 bases from J, the gap between germline ends came to 14 bases. CDR3 amino acids: CASSQDGWGRADTQYF. CDR3 bases: TGCGCCAGCAGCCAAGACGGTTGGGGCCGGGCAGATACGCAGTATTTT.

The chain carries TRBV5-6 and TRBJ1-6; unclear D gene. The CDR3 covers 12 residues. Germline V CDR1 and CDR2: SGHDT, YYEEEE. V was clipped by 5 bases and J by 7 bases, with 7 bases between them. CDR3: CASRTANSPLHF. The CDR3 DNA reads as TGTGCCAGCAGAACAGCCAATTCACCCCTCCACTTT.

The chain employs TRBV10-3 and TRBJ1-5; 9 bases match TRBD1. The CDR3 totals 16 residues. The J segment lost 4 bases and the V segment lost 3 bases, leaving 7 bases of the junction unmatched. The germline V gene encodes CDR1 ENHRY and CDR2 SYGVKD. The CDR3 region is CAISESGTGRNQPQHF. The CDR3 nucleotides read TGTGCCATCAGTGAATCCGGGACAGGGAGGAATCAGCCCCAGCATTTT.

The chain combines TRBV28 with TRBJ1-6; 9 bases are a match to TRBD1. CDR3 length equals 16 residues. Germline-derived CDR1 and CDR2 are MDHEN and SYDVKM. V was pared by 5 bases and J by 10 bases, with 12 bases of the junction left unmatched. The CDR3 coding sequence is TGTGCCAGCAGTATATCCTCCGGGACAGGGAACTCACCCCTCCACTTT. It yields the protein CASSISSGTGNSPLHF.

The V gene is TRBV11-2, the J gene TRBJ1-5; D not certain. V lost 0 bases to trimming and J lost 3 bases, with 6 bases between them. The CDR3 extends over 14 amino acids. Germline V gene sequence: CDR1 SGHAT, CDR2 FQNNGV. DNA of the CDR3: TGTGCCAGCAGCTTAGACAGTTTCAATCAGCCCCAGCATTTT. Protein: CASSLDSFNQPQHF.

The gene calls are TRBV7-9 and TRBJ2-3, with D unclear. V lost 5 bases and J 4 bases, leaving 10 bases between the germline ends. Germline CDR1 and CDR2: SEHNR and FQNEAQ (reference sequence). The CDR3 extends over 13 amino acids. This CDR3 reads CASSTPVPDTQYF. The DNA of the CDR3 is TGTGCCAGCAGCACCCCGGTTCCAGATACGCAGTATTTT.

The chain uses TRBV7-3 and TRBJ2-3; 13 bases are a match to TRBD2. Losses at the gene ends were 4 bases for V and 4 bases for J; bases not matched to a gene: 17. The CDR3 length is 20 residues. Looked up from germline, CDR1 is SGHTA and CDR2 is FQGTGA. Here the CDR3 reads CASSSKNPGLAGNVPDTQYF. The DNA of the CDR3 is TGTGCCAGCAGCTCGAAAAATCCGGGACTAGCGGGGAATGTCCCAGATACGCAGTATTTT.

The chain uses TRBV15 and TRBJ2-7; 7 bases are shared with TRBD1. Germline values: CDR1 LNHNV, CDR2 YYDKDF (reference sequence). The junction had 4 bases not matched to a gene; V was cut back by 5 bases and J by 0 bases. This CDR3 region has 14 residues. CDR3 loop: CATSRDRLSYEQYF. The CDR3 bases are TGTGCCACCAGCCGGGACAGACTCTCCTACGAGCAGTACTTC.

The count of this clone is one. V usage is TRBV19 and J usage is TRBJ1-1, with 9 bases matching TRBD1. V was pared by 4 bases and J by 6 bases, with 9 bases of the junction left unmatched. CDR1 LNHDA and CDR2 SQIVND come from the germline V gene (reference sequence). This CDR3 is built from 15 residues. CDR3 sequence reads: CASSTTGGAIAEAFF. The CDR3 DNA reads as TGTGCCAGTAGTACCACAGGGGGCGCGATAGCTGAAGCTTTCTTT.

J is TRBJ1-1 and V is TRBV3-1 (or the pseudogene TRBV3-2); D might be TRBD1 (5 bases). Trimming removed 0 bases from V and 8 bases from J, with 22 bases in between. Germline V gene data show CDR1 as LGHDT and CDR2 as YNNKEL (reference sequence). This CDR3 has 17 residues. This CDR3 reads CASSQDLLGGRVSEAFF. The CDR3, as DNA: TGTGCCAGCAGCCAAGATCTGTTGGGTGGCAGGGTGTCCGAAGCTTTCTTT.